The 10 T cell receptor beta chains presented below share a single source sample, sequenced in a study of blood T cell repertoires in COVID-19. The assay was immunoSEQ multiplex PCR, and TCRdb's table has in-frame clones only and misses some. Of under 200,000 clones detected, 80% to 95% appear once; the ten largest clones hold approximately 0.5%. Sequenced material: peripheral blood. Receptor source: a man in his forties or fifties with acute or convalescent COVID-19.

The chain links TRBV2 to TRBJ1-1, with D uncertain. The CDR3 runs to 13 residues. Germline loops: CDR1 SNHLY, CDR2 FYNNEI. V lost 3 bases, J lost 3 bases, and 8 bases lay in between. In DNA, the CDR3 is TGTGCCAGCAGTGATCAGGAGGACACTGAAGCTTTCTTT. It codes for CASSDQEDTEAFF. Full variable domain (missing parts from reference TRBV2 and TRBJ1-1): EPEVTQTPSHQVTQMGQEVILRCVPISNHLYFYWYRQILGQKVEFLVSFYNNEISEKSEIFDDQFSVERPDGSNFTLKIRSTKLEDSAMYFCASSDQEDTEAFFGQGTRLTVV.

The chain recombines TRBV7-8 with TRBJ1-1, with D perhaps TRBD1 (6 bases). CDR3 size: 15 residues. The V gene lost 2 bases and the J gene lost 4 bases, with 14 bases spanning the gap. The germline V gene has CDR1 SGHVS and CDR2 FQNEAQ. CDR3 loop: CASSLRPGVGTEAFF. The CDR3 DNA reads as TGTGCCAGCAGCTTAAGGCCAGGGGTGGGCACTGAAGCTTTCTTT.

The chain uses TRBV6-6 and TRBJ1-6; 8 bases line up with TRBD1. From germline, CDR1 is MNHNY and CDR2 SVGAGI (reference sequence). Trimming removed 5 bases from V and 1 base from J; junction bases left unmatched: 7. This CDR3 spans 17 amino acids. The CDR3 reads CASSLGQGGSYNSPLHF. The CDR3 nucleotides read TGTGCCAGCAGTCTTGGACAGGGCGGATCCTATAATTCACCCCTCCACTTT.

This clone was recorded a few times. The chain has TRBV4-2 and TRBJ1-5; D remains unclear. The CDR3 length is 13 residues. Trimming removed 4 bases at V and 3 bases at J, with 7 bases between. Germline-derived CDR1 and CDR2 are LGHNA and YNFKEQ. The CDR3 DNA reads TGTGCCAGCAGCCGGAGCTTCAATCAGCCCCAGCATTTT. Its translation: CASSRSFNQPQHF.

The rearrangement links TRBV6-6 to TRBJ1-4, with TRBD1 matching over 8 bases. V shed 5 bases and J 10 bases; nucleotides not matched to a gene: 9. This CDR3 has 14 amino acids. In germline, CDR1 is MNHNY, CDR2 SVGAGI (reference sequence). CDR3 nucleotides: TGTGCCAGCAGTCTGCAGGGGGCGCCCGGAAAACTGTTTTTT. Translating gives CASSLQGAPGKLFF.

The chain uses TRBV6-1 and TRBJ2-1, with a weak D call TRBD2 (6 bases). The CDR3 sequence is 13 residues long. The V gene's germline CDR1 is MNHNS and CDR2 SASEGT. Trimming removed 3 bases at V and 7 bases at J, with 10 bases between. CDR3 sequence: CASSDPGRNEQFF. Written as DNA, the CDR3 is TGTGCCAGCAGTGATCCGGGGAGGAATGAGCAGTTCTTC.

In its sample, this clone was seen once. The chain carries TRBV7-8 and TRBJ2-7, with D tentatively TRBD2 (7 bases). The germline V and J ends were trimmed by 1 base and 10 bases, with 17 bases remaining between them. Germline V gene lookup returns CDR1 SGHVS and CDR2 FQNEAQ. The CDR3 has 14 amino acids. CDR3 residues: CASSLEGGGQFQYV. CDR3 DNA sequence: TGTGCCAGCAGCTTAGAGGGCGGGGGCCAATTCCAGTACGTC.

This chain connects TRBV18 to TRBJ2-2, with D maybe TRBD1 (5 bases). V was cut by 1 base and J by 3 bases, with 9 bases left in between. There are 15 residues in the CDR3. CDR1 is KGHSH, CDR2 LQKENI, per germline. The CDR3 DNA is TGTGCCAGCTCACCACGGACAACGGACACCGGGGAGCTGTTTTTT. Its protein product is CASSPRTTDTGELFF.

CDR3 loop: CASSFGLAGSYEQYF. Here the CDR3 DNA reads TGCGCCAGCAGCTTTGGCCTGGCGGGGTCCTACGAGCAGTACTTC. The chain combines TRBV4-1 with TRBJ2-7, with D possibly TRBD2 on 6 matching bases. CDR1 and CDR2 (germline): MGHRA, YSYEKL. V dropped 5 bases and J dropped 1 base, with 15 bases sitting between them. CDR3 length equals 15 residues.

This clone was found once. Written as DNA, the CDR3 is TGCGCCAGCAGCCAAGGGGACCGGGCGGGAGTTCGGCGGAATGAGCAGTTCTTC. It translates to CASSQGDRAGVRRNEQFF. The gene calls are TRBV4-1 and TRBJ2-1; 7 positions match TRBD2. V trimming: 1 base; J trimming: 7 bases; junction bases outside the gene matches: 16. The CDR3 is made up of 18 amino acids. Germline CDR1 is MGHRA and CDR2 is YSYEKL.